One sample yielded the 21 T cell receptor beta chains listed below, sequenced in a study of T cells in pancreatic ductal adenocarcinoma. Generated by immunoSEQ multiplex PCR, the TCRdb table keeps only in-frame clones and is missing some. In the table there are roughly 31,000 clones, around 90% of which are singletons. Surgery without prior neoadjuvant therapy was the treatment of the selected pancreatic ductal adenocarcinoma patients. The specimen sequenced was PBMCs. The source of these receptors is a human donor with pancreatic ductal adenocarcinoma.

CDR3 protein: CASSVSYEQYF. In DNA, the CDR3 is TGTGCCAGCAGCGTCTCCTACGAGCAGTACTTC. The chain uses TRBV11-2 and TRBJ2-7, with D uncertain. CDR1 is SGHAT and CDR2 is FQNNGV in the germline V gene. V lost 5 bases and J lost 0, with 2 bases in between. The CDR3 is made up of 11 amino acids.

This chain links TRBV7-2 with TRBJ2-1, with TRBD2 matching over 11 bases. Trimming took 1 base from V and 4 from J; bases not matched to a gene: 9. The CDR3 has 18 residues. The germline V gene has CDR1 SGHTA and CDR2 FQGNSA. CDR3 coding DNA: TGTGCCAGCAGCTTAGTAGCGGGAGGGCCACAGAGGTACAATGAGCAGTTCTTC. It specifies CASSLVAGGPQRYNEQFF.

The chain is built from TRBV28 and TRBJ2-5; D is possibly TRBD2 (5 bases). The germline V and J ends were trimmed by 5 bases and 0 bases, with 13 bases remaining between them. The CDR3 has 15 residues. From germline, CDR1 is MDHEN and CDR2 SYDVKM. For the CDR3, the DNA is TGTGCCAGCAGTCCCGACTATCGAAACCAAGAGACCCAGTACTTC. This sequence encodes CASSPDYRNQETQYF.

The chain uses TRBV7-9 and TRBJ1-4; D is unresolved. Germline V CDR1 and CDR2: SEHNR, FQNEAQ (reference sequence). V was cut by 5 bases and J by 4 bases, with 8 bases left in between. The CDR3 has 13 residues. Written as DNA, the CDR3 is TGTGCCAGCAGCGGTAACGTTAATGAAAAACTGTTTTTT. This sequence encodes CASSGNVNEKLFF.

The V gene is TRBV6-1, the J gene TRBJ1-1; 9 nucleotides line up with TRBD1. V dropped 7 bases and J dropped 14; count of bases not matched to a gene: 14. The CDR3 sequence is 13 residues long. Germline assignment: CDR1 MNHNS and CDR2 SASEGT. CDR3 loop: CASNGPGQGSGFF. CDR3 bases: TGTGCCAGCAATGGACCGGGACAGGGAAGCGGGTTCTTT.

The chain's CDR3 is CASSGGLRGGQETQYF. The DNA of the CDR3 is TGTGCCAGCAGCGGGGGACTAAGGGGGGGACAAGAGACCCAGTACTTC. The chain carries TRBV9 and TRBJ2-5; the D gene is possibly TRBD2 (7 bases). The germline V gene has CDR1 SGDLS and CDR2 YYNGEE. The V end was cut by 3 bases, the J end by 2 bases, with 17 bases between. This CDR3 has 16 residues. Together with reference TRBV9 and TRBJ2-5, the CDR3 gives the full variable domain: DSGVTQTPKHLITATGQRVTLRCSPRSGDLSVYWYQQSLDQGLQFLIQYYNGEERAKGNILERFSAQQFPDLHSELNLSSLELGDSALYFCASSGGLRGGQETQYFGPGTRLLVL.

This chain connects TRBV5-1 to TRBJ2-6; 8 bases agree with TRBD1. The CDR3 loop spans 17 amino acids. Germline loops: CDR1 SGHRS, CDR2 YFSETQ. V lost 4 bases and J lost 0; bases outside the gene matches: 6. The CDR3, as DNA: TGCGCCAGCAGCGACGGACAGGGCGCCTCTGGGGCCAACGTCCTGACTTTC. Translation gives CASSDGQGASGANVLTF.

In DNA, the CDR3 is TGCGCCAGCAGCTACAACATACCGGGACAGGATGAAAAACTGTTTTTT. Protein sequence: CASSYNIPGQDEKLFF. V usage is TRBV5-1 and J usage is TRBJ1-4; 8 bases align to TRBD1. The CDR3 is made up of 16 amino acids. The germline CDR1 and CDR2 sequences are SGHRS and YFSETQ. V lost 3 bases to trimming and J lost 6 bases; unmatched junction nucleotides: 10.

The V gene is TRBV28, the J gene TRBJ1-6; a weak D match, TRBD1 (5 bases). With 2 bases removed from V and 4 bases from J, the gap between germline ends came to 21 bases. The CDR3 length is 19 residues. The germline CDR1 and CDR2 sequences are MDHEN and SYDVKM. In nucleotides, the CDR3 is TGTGCCAGCAGTTTAAGGGGATATGGGACCGCAGGTTATAATTCACCCCTCCACTTT. It is translated as CASSLRGYGTAGYNSPLHF. The variable domain in full, with the rest retrieved from reference TRBV28 and TRBJ1-6, is DVKVTQSSRYLVKRTGEKVFLECVQDMDHENMFWYRQDPGLGLRLIYFSYDVKMKEKGDIPEGYSVSREKKERFSLILESASTNQTSMYLCASSLRGYGTAGYNSPLHFGNGTRLTVT.

J is TRBJ1-2 and V is TRBV9; perhaps TRBD1 as D (6 bases). This CDR3 has 15 residues. Germline values: CDR1 SGDLS, CDR2 YYNGEE. The ends were cut back, 5 bases at V and 8 bases at J, with 22 bases in the middle. The CDR3 here is CASSEGWGQRSGYTF. CDR3 sequence (DNA): TGTGCCAGCAGTGAAGGTTGGGGACAAAGGTCGGGCTACACCTTC.

The V call is TRBV4-3, the J call TRBJ2-1, with 7 nucleotides matching TRBD1. V lost 4 bases, J lost 4 bases, and 4 bases stayed unmatched. Germline V gene data show CDR1 as LGHNA and CDR2 as YSLEER. The CDR3 has 14 amino acids. The CDR3 is CASSLGQDYNEQFF. CDR3 in DNA: TGCGCCAGCAGCCTCGGACAGGATTACAATGAGCAGTTCTTC.

In the case of this clone: One end of the junction fails to match germline, which may point to a read error. This chain links TRBV7-2 with TRBJ2-2; 11 bases line up with TRBD2. Germline assignment: CDR1 SGHTA and CDR2 FQGNSA. CDR3 length: 16 residues. The CDR3 loop reads CASSLAGGSGTGELFF. CDR3 in DNA: TGTGCCAGCAGCCTAGCGGGAGGAAGTGGCACCGGGGAGCTGTTTTTT.

The genes are TRBV2 and TRBJ2-7; unclear D gene. The CDR3 runs 12 residues. In germline, CDR1 is SNHLY, CDR2 FYNNEI. Trimming pared 8 bases from V and 5 bases from J, leaving 13 bases between. CDR3 region: CASGRAVHEQYF. The CDR3 region has the DNA TGTGCCAGCGGTCGGGCAGTCCACGAGCAGTACTTC.

The chain employs TRBV10-3 and TRBJ1-5; no firm D call. Deletions cut 0 bases from V and 7 bases from J, with 4 bases between. Germline V gene sequence: CDR1 ENHRY, CDR2 SYGVKD. This CDR3 comprises 12 residues. CDR3 protein: CAISESSQPQHF. The CDR3 DNA reads TGTGCCATCAGTGAGTCGAGCCAGCCCCAGCATTTT.

This clone was found once. J is TRBJ2-7 and V is TRBV18; TRBD2 matches 7 bases. Germline values: CDR1 KGHSH, CDR2 LQKENI. V gave up 3 bases and J gave up 0 bases; unmatched junction bases: 5. CDR3 length: 15 amino acids. The CDR3 loop is CASSPGGSGSYEQYF. CDR3 sequence (DNA): TGTGCCAGCTCACCCGGCGGGAGTGGCTCCTACGAGCAGTACTTC.

This chain uses TRBV28 with TRBJ1-5; 8 bases align to TRBD1. CDR3 length equals 16 residues. V was clipped by 6 bases and J by 2 bases; unmatched bases: 9. CDR1 and CDR2 from the germline V gene are MDHEN and SYDVKM. The CDR3, as DNA: TGTGCCAGCAGCTTTTACGGACAGGGCGGCAATCAGCCCCAGCATTTT. Translating it yields CASSFYGQGGNQPQHF.

The chain combines TRBV19 with TRBJ2-7, with a possible D match to TRBD2 (6 bases). V lost 7 bases and J 2 bases, leaving 12 bases between the germline ends. The germline V gene has CDR1 LNHDA and CDR2 SQIVND (reference sequence). The CDR3 totals 13 residues. The CDR3 region is CASTGRTTYEQYF. In DNA form, the CDR3 reads TGTGCCAGTACCGGACGGACTACCTACGAGCAGTACTTC.

V usage is TRBV4-1 and J usage is TRBJ2-1; no firm D call. The germline gives CDR1 MGHRA, CDR2 YSYEKL. Trimming cost V 2 bases and J 7 bases, with 9 bases left between them. This CDR3 spans 13 amino acids. Here the CDR3 DNA reads TGCGCCAGCAGCCAAATTTCTTTGAATGAGCAGTTCTTC. Translation: CASSQISLNEQFF.

The chain links TRBV9 to TRBJ2-3; perhaps TRBD2 as D (6 bases). The CDR3 has 12 residues. CDR1 and CDR2 from the germline V gene are SGDLS and YYNGEE. V dropped 4 bases and J dropped 8 bases, with 11 bases sitting between them. This CDR3 is CASSQLASTQYF. In DNA, the CDR3 is TGTGCCAGCAGCCAACTAGCTAGTACGCAGTATTTT.

V usage is TRBV7-2 and J usage is TRBJ1-5, with TRBD1 as a possible D gene (5 bases). The CDR3 consists of 16 residues. CDR1 and CDR2 (germline): SGHTA, FQGNSA. V dropped 2 bases and J dropped 2 bases, with 13 bases sitting between them. The CDR3 DNA reads as TGTGCCAGCAGCTTATTCAGGGCAGGCGGCAATCAGCCCCAGCATTTT. As protein: CASSLFRAGGNQPQHF.

V and J are TRBV5-1 and TRBJ1-1; no definite D call. This CDR3 region has 12 residues. Germline V gene sequence: CDR1 SGHRS, CDR2 YFSETQ. Trimming left V 0 bases short and J 3 bases short, with 3 bases between. CDR3 residues: CASSLGYTEAFF. The CDR3 DNA reads TGCGCCAGCAGCTTGGGTTACACTGAAGCTTTCTTT. Supplemented by reference TRBV5-1 and TRBJ1-1, the full variable domain reads KAGVTQTPRYLIKTRGQQVTLSCSPISGHRSVSWYQQTPGQGLQFLFEYFSETQRNKGNFPGRFSGRQFSNSRSEMNVSTLELGDSALYLCASSLGYTEAFFGQGTRLTVV.